This TCR beta chain was captured by sequencing in a study of T cell changes during pregnancy in multiple sclerosis. Repertoires were generated with immunoSEQ multiplex PCR, while TCRdb's copy carries only in-frame clones and drops some. This table has under 85,000 clones, around nine tenths appearing once. V shed 4 bases and J shed 5 bases, with 9 bases lying between them. The CDR3 consists of 11 residues. Germline V gives CDR1 DFQATT, CDR2 SNEGSKA (reference sequence). This chain connects TRBV20-1 to TRBJ2-7; weak D call: TRBD1 (6 bases). The origin of this receptor is a female donor with multiple sclerosis, enrolled in a pregnancy study. Source: peripheral blood, taken in the third trimester of pregnancy. The CDR3 nucleotides are TGCAGTGCTAAACAGGGTAACGAGCAGTACTTC. It is translated as CSAKQGNEQYF.